This TCR beta chain was documented in a study of blood T cell repertoires in COVID-19. Study information: T cells, B-cell-depleted T cells, or PBMCs provided the cDNA or gDNA that served as material.

Authors' data handling: Quantification of nucleated cells was approximated via reference gene primer amplification. Profiling relied on immunoSEQ multiplex PCR, and the TCRdb table lists in-frame clones only, not all of them. Clonal size and the V and J genes are those of that table, whereas D and trimming came from the DNA. Of 70,000 to 95,000 clones in the sample, more than 70% were seen once. Trimming removed 3 bases at V and 7 bases at J, with 9 bases between. The CDR3 is made up of 12 amino acids. The receptor was derived from a man aged 50 to 60 with acute or convalescent COVID-19. V and J are TRBV12-3 or TRBV12-4 and TRBJ2-5, with a tentative D call TRBD1 (6 bases). The source material was peripheral blood. CDR3 residues: CASSFLRGTQYF. The CDR3 DNA is TGTGCCAGCAGTTTCCTCAGGGGGACCCAGTACTTC.